This paragraph reports one TCR beta chain. It lacks a known antigen. Base qualities are not provided; no much larger clone lies one nucleotide away. The treatment or condition label, read with the paper, signifies: around 19 received Ad26.COV2.S at low or high dose, single or two shots; 5 received placebo; per-sample allocation not given. For vaccine and placebo recipients, repertoires were sequenced using samples collected on day 63 after the first injection. Cohort 1b enrolled about two dozen adults aged 18-55 years at a single site in Boston, USA, between 29 July and 7 August 2020. Ad26.COV2.S was a replication-incompetent adenovirus type 26 vector that expressed a prefusion-stabilized SARS-CoV-2 spike protein derived from the original Wuhan strain. The sample comes from a study of Ad26.COV2.S vaccination and SARS-CoV-2 variants (dated by TCRdb to the early 2020s). Concerning the study at large: Vaccine-arm donors were drawn from COV1001, a multicentre, randomized, double-blind, placebo-controlled phase I-IIa trial of Ad26.COV2.S in healthy adults. Ad26.COV2.S was administered intramuscularly at a dose of 5x10^10 or 1x10^11 viral particles, either as one shot or as two shots given 56 days apart. Sequencing of the TCRbeta repertoire served to evaluate the specificity and breadth of SARS-CoV-2-reactive T cell receptors following Ad26.COV2.S vaccination. A total of 32 samples were included in the TCR-sequenced set, comprising 19 Ad26.COV2.S vaccine recipients, 5 placebo recipients and 8 SARS-CoV-2 convalescent individuals. Participants in the trial were split at random into five groups of five each, receiving low-dose or high-dose Ad26.COV2.S once or twice, or else placebo on both occasions. Blinding of investigators to trial group allocation was maintained during experiments and outcome assessment.

What the research found in general, with its limitations: After vaccination, substantial breadth of spike-specific CD8+ and CD4+ T cell responses was reported. Vaccine and placebo recipients had similar non-spike TCR breadth, a finding consistent with the vaccine containing only spike. It was noted by the authors that total T cell responses may have been underestimated by the TCR breadth and depth analyses. Comparing responses between vaccine doses or regimens was not something the study was powered to do. Compared with placebo recipients, Ad26.COV2.S recipients showed higher spike-specific TCR breadth (P = 0.0014).

V lost 2 bases and J lost 9 bases, and the count of bases not matched to a germline gene is 10. The cysteine opens and the phenylalanine closes a CDR3 of 15 amino acids. Of the read, only the CDR3 DNA is kept; its 45 bases are in frame from base 1. CDR1 WNHNN and CDR2 SYGVQD are derived from the germline V gene (reference sequence). TCRbeta CDR3 regions were sequenced with the immunoSEQ Assay. After extraction, genomic DNA underwent amplification by bias-controlled multiplex PCR, followed by high-throughput sequencing. The published analysis was carried out like this. Collapsing and filtering of sequences were performed to quantify the absolute abundance of each unique TCRbeta CDR3 region. T cell fraction was estimated by normalizing TCRbeta template counts to usable DNA, with usable DNA measured through amplification of reference genes found in all nucleated cells. Repertoire TCRs were annotated as SARS-CoV-2-specific when V gene, CDR3 amino acid sequence and J gene were exactly matched to a known reactive TCR set. MIRA supplied the reference SARS-CoV-2 TCR set, which was filtered for enrichment in COVID-19-positive ImmuneCODE repertoires so that public or cross-reactive TCRs were removed. Using the MIRA antigens, annotated TCRs were further analysed by specific ORF or by position within an ORF. Breadth was defined as annotated unique rearrangements over total unique productive rearrangements; depth was the summed frequency of those rearrangements. Two-sided Wilcoxon rank-sum tests were applied when comparing TCR breadth between groups. The table was pulled from immuneACCESS by TCRdb, which kept in-frame rearrangements only. Such tables lose some clones; where checked, under half of the loss comes from unresolved V genes, and the rest has no known cause. V, J and clone size were drawn from that table, and D and trimming were deduced from the DNA. This sample lists some 640,000 clones; approximately 88% were detected once. The biggest ten clones account for approximately 1.5% of the sample.

This material consisted of peripheral blood, taken in a trial of Ad26.COV2.S vaccine versus placebo. The TCR sequence derives from a person between 18 and 65 years old who received the Ad26.COV2.S COVID-19 vaccine or a placebo. The rearrangement joined TRBV10-1 to TRBJ2-5, with 9 bases matching TRBD1. The CDR3 has the sequence CASSEGTGTMTAQYF. Read as DNA, the sequence is TGCGCCAGCAGTGAGGGGACAGGGACAATGACGGCCCAGTACTTC.